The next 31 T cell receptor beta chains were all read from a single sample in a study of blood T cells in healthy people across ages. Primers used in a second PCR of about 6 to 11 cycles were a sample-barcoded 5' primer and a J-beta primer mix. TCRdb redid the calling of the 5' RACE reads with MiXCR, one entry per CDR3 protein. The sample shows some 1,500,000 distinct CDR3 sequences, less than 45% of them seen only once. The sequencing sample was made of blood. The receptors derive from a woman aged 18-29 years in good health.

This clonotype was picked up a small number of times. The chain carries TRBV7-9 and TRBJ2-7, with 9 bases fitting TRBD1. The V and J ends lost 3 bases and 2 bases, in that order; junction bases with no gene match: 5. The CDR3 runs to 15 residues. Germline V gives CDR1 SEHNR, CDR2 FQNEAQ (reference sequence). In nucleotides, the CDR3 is TGTGCCAGCAGCTTCTACAGGGGGCGTCCCTACGAGCAGTACTTC. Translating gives CASSFYRGRPYEQYF.

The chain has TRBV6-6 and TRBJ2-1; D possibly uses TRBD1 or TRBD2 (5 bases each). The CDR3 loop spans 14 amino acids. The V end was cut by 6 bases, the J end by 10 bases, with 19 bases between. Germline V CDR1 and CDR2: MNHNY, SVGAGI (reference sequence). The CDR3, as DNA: TGTGCCAGCAGGGGACGGTTCGACGCCTACGAGCAGTTCTTC. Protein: CASRGRFDAYEQFF.

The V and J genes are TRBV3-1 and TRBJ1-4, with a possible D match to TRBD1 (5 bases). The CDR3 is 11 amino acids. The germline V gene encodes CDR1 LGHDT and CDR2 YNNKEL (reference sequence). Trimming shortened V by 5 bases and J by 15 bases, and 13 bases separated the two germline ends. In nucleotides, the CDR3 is TGTGCCAGCAGCTTGGGACTCGGGGTGTTTTTT. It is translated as CASSLGLGVFF.

CDR3 in amino acids: CASSPPLPQETQYF. CDR3 DNA sequence: TGTGCCAGCAGCCCTCCGCTGCCCCAAGAGACCCAGTACTTC. The rearrangement links TRBV9 to TRBJ2-5; D is uncertain. This CDR3 is built from 14 residues. The V end lost 4 bases, the J end lost 1 base, and 11 bases lay between the germline ends. Looked up from germline, CDR1 is SGDLS and CDR2 is YYNGEE.

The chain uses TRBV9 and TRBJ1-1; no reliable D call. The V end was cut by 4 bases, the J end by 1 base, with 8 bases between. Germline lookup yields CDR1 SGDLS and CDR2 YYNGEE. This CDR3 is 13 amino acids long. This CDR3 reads CASSPEENTEAFF. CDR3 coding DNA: TGTGCCAGCAGCCCAGAAGAGAACACTGAAGCTTTCTTT. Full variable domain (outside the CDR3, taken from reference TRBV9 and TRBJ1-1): DSGVTQTPKHLITATGQRVTLRCSPRSGDLSVYWYQQSLDQGLQFLIQYYNGEERAKGNILERFSAQQFPDLHSELNLSSLELGDSALYFCASSPEENTEAFFGQGTRLTVV.

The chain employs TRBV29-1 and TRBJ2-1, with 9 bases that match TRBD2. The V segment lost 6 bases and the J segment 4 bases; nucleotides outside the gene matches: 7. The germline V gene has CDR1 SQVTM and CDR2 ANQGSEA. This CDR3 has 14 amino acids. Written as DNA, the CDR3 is TGCAGCGTCCCCCAGCGGGAGGTATACAATGAGCAGTTCTTC. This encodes CSVPQREVYNEQFF.

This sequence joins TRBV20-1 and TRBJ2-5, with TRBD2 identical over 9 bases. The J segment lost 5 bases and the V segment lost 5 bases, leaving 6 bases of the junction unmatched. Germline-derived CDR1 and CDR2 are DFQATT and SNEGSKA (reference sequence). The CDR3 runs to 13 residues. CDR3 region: CSAPAGGLETQYF. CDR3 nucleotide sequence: TGCAGTGCTCCAGCGGGAGGACTTGAGACCCAGTACTTC.

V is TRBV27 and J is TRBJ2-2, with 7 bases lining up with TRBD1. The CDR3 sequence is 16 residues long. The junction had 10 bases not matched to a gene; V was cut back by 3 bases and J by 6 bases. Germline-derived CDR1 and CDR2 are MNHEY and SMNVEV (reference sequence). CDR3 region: CASSFLTGDGSGELFF. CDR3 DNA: TGTGCCAGCAGTTTTTTAACAGGGGACGGATCCGGGGAGCTGTTTTTT.

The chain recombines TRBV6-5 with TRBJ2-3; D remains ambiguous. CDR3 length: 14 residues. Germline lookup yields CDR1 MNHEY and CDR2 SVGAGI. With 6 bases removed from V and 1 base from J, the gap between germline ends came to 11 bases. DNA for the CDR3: TGTGCCAGCAGGAGCCGGCCTGGCACAGATACGCAGTATTTT. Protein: CASRSRPGTDTQYF.

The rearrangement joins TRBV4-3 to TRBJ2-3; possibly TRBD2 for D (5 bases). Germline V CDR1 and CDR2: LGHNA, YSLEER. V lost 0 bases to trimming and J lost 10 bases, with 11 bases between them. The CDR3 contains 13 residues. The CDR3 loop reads CASSQDKGRAQYF. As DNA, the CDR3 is TGCGCCAGCAGCCAAGATAAAGGGCGGGCGCAGTATTTT.

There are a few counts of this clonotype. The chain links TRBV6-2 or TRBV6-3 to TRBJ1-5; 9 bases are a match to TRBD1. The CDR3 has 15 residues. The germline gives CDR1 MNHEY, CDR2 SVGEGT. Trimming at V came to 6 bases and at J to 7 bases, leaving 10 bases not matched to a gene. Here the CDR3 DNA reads TGTGCCAGCAGACGATCGGGACAGGGTGAACAGCCCCAGCATTTT. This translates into CASRRSGQGEQPQHF.

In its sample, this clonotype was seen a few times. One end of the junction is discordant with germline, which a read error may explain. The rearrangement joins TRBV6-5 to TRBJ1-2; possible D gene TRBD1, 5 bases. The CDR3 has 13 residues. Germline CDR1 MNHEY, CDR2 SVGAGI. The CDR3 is CASTYGASYGYTF. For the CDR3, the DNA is TGTGCCAGCACTTACGGGGCCAGCTATGGCTACACCTTC.

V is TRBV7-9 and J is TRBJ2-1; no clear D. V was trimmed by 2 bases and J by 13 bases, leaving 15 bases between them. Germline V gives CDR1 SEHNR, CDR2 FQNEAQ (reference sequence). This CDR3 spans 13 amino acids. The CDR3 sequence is CASSLNIVETQFF. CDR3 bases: TGTGCCAGCAGCTTAAACATAGTAGAGACCCAGTTCTTC.

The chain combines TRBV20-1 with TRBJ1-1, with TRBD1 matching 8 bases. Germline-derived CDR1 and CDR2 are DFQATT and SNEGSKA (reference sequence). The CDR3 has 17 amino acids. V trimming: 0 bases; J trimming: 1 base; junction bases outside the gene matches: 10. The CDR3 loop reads CSAREEDRVDGNTEAFF. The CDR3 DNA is TGCAGTGCTAGAGAAGAGGACAGGGTTGATGGGAACACTGAAGCTTTCTTT.

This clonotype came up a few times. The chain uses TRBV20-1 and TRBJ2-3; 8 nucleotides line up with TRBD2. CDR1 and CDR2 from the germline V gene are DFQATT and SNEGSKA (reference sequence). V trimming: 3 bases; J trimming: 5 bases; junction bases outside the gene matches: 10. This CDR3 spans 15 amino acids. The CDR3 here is CSARRSGGQLDTQYF. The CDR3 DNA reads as TGCAGTGCTAGGCGGTCGGGGGGGCAGTTAGATACGCAGTATTTT.

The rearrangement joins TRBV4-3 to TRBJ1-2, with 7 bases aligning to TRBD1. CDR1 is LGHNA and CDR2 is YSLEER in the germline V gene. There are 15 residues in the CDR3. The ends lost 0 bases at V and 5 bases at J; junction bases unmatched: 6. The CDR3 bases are TGCGCCAGCAGCCAAGATATCGACAGGGATTATGGCTACACCTTC. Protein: CASSQDIDRDYGYTF.

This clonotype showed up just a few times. The CDR3 sequence is CASRQLSSYEQYF. In nucleotides, the CDR3 is TGTGCCAGCAGACAGCTGAGCTCCTACGAGCAGTACTTC. The chain uses TRBV6-2 or TRBV6-3 and TRBJ2-7, with D hard to call. The V gene's germline CDR1 is MNHEY and CDR2 SVGEGT. V dropped 6 bases and J dropped 0 bases, with 9 bases sitting between them. The length of the CDR3 is 13 residues.

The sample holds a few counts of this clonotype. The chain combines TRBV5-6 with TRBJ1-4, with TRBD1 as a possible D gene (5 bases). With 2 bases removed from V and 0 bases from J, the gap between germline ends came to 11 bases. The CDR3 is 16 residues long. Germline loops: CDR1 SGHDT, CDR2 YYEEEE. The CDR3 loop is CASSFRQRATNEKLFF. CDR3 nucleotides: TGTGCCAGCAGCTTCCGACAGAGAGCAACTAATGAAAAACTGTTTTTT.

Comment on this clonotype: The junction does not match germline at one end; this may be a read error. This chain's CDR3 is CANSSGQSYNEQFF. CDR3 in DNA: TGTGCCAACAGCTCGGGACAGTCCTACAATGAGCAGTTCTTC. The chain combines TRBV11-2 with TRBJ2-1; 7 bases match TRBD1. This CDR3 contains 14 residues. The germline CDR1 and CDR2 sequences are SGHAT and FQNNGV.

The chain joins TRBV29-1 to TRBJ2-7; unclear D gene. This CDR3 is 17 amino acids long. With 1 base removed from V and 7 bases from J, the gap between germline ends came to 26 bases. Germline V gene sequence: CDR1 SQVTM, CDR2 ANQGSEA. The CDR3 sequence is CSVEGRLPILNHNEQYF. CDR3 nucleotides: TGCAGCGTTGAAGGAAGGCTGCCGATCCTTAATCACAATGAGCAGTACTTC.

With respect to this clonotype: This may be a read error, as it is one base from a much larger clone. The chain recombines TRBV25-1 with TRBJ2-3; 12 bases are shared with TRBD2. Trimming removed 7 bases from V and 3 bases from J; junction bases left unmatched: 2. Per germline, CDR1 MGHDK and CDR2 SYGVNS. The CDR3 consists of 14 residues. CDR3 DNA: TGTGCCAGCAAAACTAGCGGGAGGACAGATACGCAGTATTTT. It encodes CASKTSGRTDTQYF.

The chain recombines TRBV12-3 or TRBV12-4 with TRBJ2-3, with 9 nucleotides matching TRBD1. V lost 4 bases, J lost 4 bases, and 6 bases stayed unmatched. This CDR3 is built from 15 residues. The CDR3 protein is CASSWGTGSADTQYF. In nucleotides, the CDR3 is TGTGCCAGCAGTTGGGGGACAGGGTCGGCAGATACGCAGTATTTT.

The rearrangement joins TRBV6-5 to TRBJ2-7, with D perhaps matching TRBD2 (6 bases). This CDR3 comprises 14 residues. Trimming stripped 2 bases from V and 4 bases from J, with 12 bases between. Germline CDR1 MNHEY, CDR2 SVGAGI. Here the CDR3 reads CASSYASVVYEQYF. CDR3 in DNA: TGTGCCAGCAGTTACGCTAGCGTAGTTTACGAGCAGTACTTC.

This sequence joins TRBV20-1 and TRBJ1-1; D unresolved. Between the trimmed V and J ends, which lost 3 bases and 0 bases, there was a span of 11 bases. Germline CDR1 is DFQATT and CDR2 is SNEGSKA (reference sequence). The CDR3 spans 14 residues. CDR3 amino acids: CSASSAVLNTEAFF. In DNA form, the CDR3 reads TGCAGTGCTAGTTCGGCGGTCTTGAACACTGAAGCTTTCTTT.

The CDR3 here is CASSFGGQQTQYF. CDR3 coding DNA: TGTGCCAGCAGTTTTGGGGGCCAGCAGACCCAGTACTTC. J is TRBJ2-7 and V is TRBV27, with a tentative D call TRBD1 (6 bases). The J call may be faulty, since TRBJ2-5 better matches the DNA end. This CDR3 region has 13 residues. CDR1 is MNHEY, CDR2 SMNVEV, per germline (reference sequence).

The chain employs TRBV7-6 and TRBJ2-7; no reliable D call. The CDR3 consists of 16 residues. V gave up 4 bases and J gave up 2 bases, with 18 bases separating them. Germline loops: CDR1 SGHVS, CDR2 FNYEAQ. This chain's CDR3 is CASSSIRGRTPYEQYF. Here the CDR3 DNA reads TGTGCCAGCAGCTCAATCCGTGGTAGGACCCCCTACGAGCAGTACTTC. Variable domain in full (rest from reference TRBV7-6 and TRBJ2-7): GAGVSQSPRYKVTKRGQDVALRCDPISGHVSLYWYRQALGQGPEFLTYFNYEAQQDKSGLPNDRFSAERPEGSISTLTIQRTEQRDSAMYRCASSSIRGRTPYEQYFGPGTRLTVT.

The CDR3 loop reads CASSQVAGGRDEQYF. CDR3 coding DNA: TGTGCCAGCAGCCAAGTTGCAGGGGGCAGGGACGAGCAGTACTTC. The chain is built from TRBV4-2 and TRBJ2-4; TRBD1 agrees at 8 bases. The DNA end lines up better with TRBJ2-7; the J call may be wrong. The CDR3 sequence is 15 residues long. CDR1 is LGHNA, CDR2 YNFKEQ, per germline.

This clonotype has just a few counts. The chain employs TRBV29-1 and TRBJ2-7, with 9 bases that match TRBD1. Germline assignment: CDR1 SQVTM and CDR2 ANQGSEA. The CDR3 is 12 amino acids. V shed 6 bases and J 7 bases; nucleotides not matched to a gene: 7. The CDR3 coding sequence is TGCAGCGTCTTGGACAGGGGCCGGGAGCAGTACTTC. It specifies CSVLDRGREQYF.

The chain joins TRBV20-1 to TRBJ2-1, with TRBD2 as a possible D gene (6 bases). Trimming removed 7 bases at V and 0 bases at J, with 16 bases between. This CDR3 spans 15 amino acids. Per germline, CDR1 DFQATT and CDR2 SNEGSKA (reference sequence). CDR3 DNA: TGCAGTGTCCGAAGGGGAGCGGGCTCCTACAATGAGCAGTTCTTC. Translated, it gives CSVRRGAGSYNEQFF.

Written as DNA, the CDR3 is TGTGCCAGAAGTAACCGGACTGCTCACTATGGCTACACCTTC. This encodes CARSNRTAHYGYTF. The genes are TRBV12-3 or TRBV12-4 and TRBJ1-2, with D uncertain. This CDR3 is 14 amino acids long. Trimming shortened V by 9 bases and J by 3 bases, and 17 bases separated the two germline ends.

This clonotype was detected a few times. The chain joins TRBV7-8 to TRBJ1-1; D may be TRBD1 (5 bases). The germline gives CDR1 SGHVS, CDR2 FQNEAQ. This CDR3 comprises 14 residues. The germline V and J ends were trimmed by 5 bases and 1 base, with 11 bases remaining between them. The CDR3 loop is CASSPGIWNTEAFF. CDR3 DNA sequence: TGTGCCAGCAGCCCAGGGATTTGGAACACTGAAGCTTTCTTT.